This T cell receptor beta chain appears in the sequencing data of a study of blood T cell repertoires in COVID-19. Study at large: Samples taken during acute and convalescent COVID-19 were collected in the United States, Italy and Spain. PBMCs, B-cell-depleted T cells, or T cells provided the cDNA or gDNA that made up the material.

The V and J ends lost 0 bases and 2 bases respectively, with 6 bases between them. CDR1 and CDR2 (germline): SGHDN, FVKESK. The CDR3 has 14 residues. Authors' processing steps: Reference gene primer amplification yielded estimated nucleated cell counts. Repertoires were generated with immunoSEQ multiplex PCR, while TCRdb's copy carries only in-frame clones and drops some. The V and J calls and clone size are taken from that table; D and trimming were inferred from the DNA. The table lists about 150,000 clones, around 78% of them singletons. The sequencing input was peripheral blood. The source of this sequence is a man at least 80 years old with acute or convalescent COVID-19. This sequence joins TRBV14 and TRBJ2-3; D is uncertain. The CDR3 DNA sequence: TGTGCCAGCAGCCAAGAATCATTCACAGATACGCAGTATTTT. It encodes CASSQESFTDTQYF.